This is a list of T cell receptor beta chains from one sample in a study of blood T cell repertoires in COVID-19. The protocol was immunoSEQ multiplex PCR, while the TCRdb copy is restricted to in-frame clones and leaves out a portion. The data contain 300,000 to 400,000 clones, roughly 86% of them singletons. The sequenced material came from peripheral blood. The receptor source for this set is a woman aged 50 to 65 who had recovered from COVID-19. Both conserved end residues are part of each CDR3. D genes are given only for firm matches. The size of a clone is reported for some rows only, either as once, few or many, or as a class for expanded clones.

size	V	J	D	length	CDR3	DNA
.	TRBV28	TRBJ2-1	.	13	CASSTQGRNEQFF	TGTGCCAGCAGTACACAGGGACGAAATGAGCAGTTCTTC
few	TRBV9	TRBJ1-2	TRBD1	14	CASSVDPGGYGYTF	TGTGCCAGCAGCGTAGATCCAGGGGGTTATGGCTACACCTTC
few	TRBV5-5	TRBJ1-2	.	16	CASSYTVPGGAYGYTF	TGTGCCAGCAGCTACACCGTGCCGGGGGGCGCCTATGGCTACACCTTC
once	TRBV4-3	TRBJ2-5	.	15	CASSQDLALRQTQYF	TGCGCCAGCAGCCAAGATCTAGCGCTCCGTCAGACCCAGTACTTC
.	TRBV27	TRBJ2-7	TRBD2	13	CASRLAGTHEQYF	TGTGCCAGCAGACTAGCGGGTACCCACGAGCAGTACTTC
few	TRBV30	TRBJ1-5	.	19	CAWSAKGIRPGVSNQPQHF	TGTGCCTGGAGCGCCAAGGGCATACGACCGGGGGTTAGCAATCAGCCCCAGCATTTT
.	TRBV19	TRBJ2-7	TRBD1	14	CASSSGTELYEQYF	TGTGCCAGTAGCTCCGGGACAGAGTTATACGAGCAGTACTTC
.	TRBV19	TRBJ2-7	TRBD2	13	CATPHPSGYEQYF	TGTGCCACCCCACACCCTAGCGGCTACGAGCAGTACTTC
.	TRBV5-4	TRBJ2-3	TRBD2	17	CASSLGGGAPSTDTQYF	TGTGCCAGCAGCTTGGGCGGGGGGGCTCCTAGCACAGATACGCAGTATTTT
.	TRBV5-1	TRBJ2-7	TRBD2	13	CASQRLAGTEQYF	TGCGCCAGCCAGCGACTAGCGGGGACAGAGCAGTACTTC
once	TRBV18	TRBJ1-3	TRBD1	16	CASSRTGTGRGNTIYF	TGTGCCAGCTCACGAACCGGGACAGGGAGAGGAAACACCATATATTTT
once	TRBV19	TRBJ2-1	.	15	CASTPQADNRNEQFF	TGTGCCAGTACGCCACAAGCGGATAACCGGAATGAGCAGTTCTTC
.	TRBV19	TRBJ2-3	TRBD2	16	CASRPLAGRGVDTQYF	TGTGCCAGTAGGCCACTAGCGGGGCGGGGTGTTGATACGCAGTATTTT
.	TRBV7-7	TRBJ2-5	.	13	CASSLGGQETQYF	TGTGCTAGCAGCTTAGGCGGACAAGAGACCCAGTACTTC
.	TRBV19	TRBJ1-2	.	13	CASQGVFNYGYTF	TGTGCCAGTCAAGGAGTTTTTAACTATGGCTACACCTTC
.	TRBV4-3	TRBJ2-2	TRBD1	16	CASSHGTGANTGELFF	TGCGCCAGCAGCCACGGGACAGGGGCCAACACCGGGGAGCTGTTTTTT
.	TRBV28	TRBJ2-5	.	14	CASSPGTTRETQYF	TGTGCCAGCAGTCCCGGGACAACGCGGGAGACCCAGTACTTC
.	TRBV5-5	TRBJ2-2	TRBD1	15	CASSWDRGSTGELFF	TGTGCCAGCAGCTGGGACAGGGGGAGCACCGGGGAGCTGTTTTTT
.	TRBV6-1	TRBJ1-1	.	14	CASSELLSNTEAFF	TGTGCCAGCAGTGAACTTCTCTCGAACACTGAAGCTTTCTTT
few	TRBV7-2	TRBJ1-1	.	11	CASSLDSEAFF	TGTGCCAGCAGCTTAGACTCTGAAGCTTTCTTT
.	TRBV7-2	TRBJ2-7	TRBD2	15	CASRSRLAGVGEQYF	TGTGCCAGCAGGAGCCGACTAGCGGGAGTCGGCGAGCAGTACTTC
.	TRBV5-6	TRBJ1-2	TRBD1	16	CASSRVGTGWNYGYTF	TGTGCCAGCAGCCGTGTGGGGACAGGGTGGAACTATGGCTACACCTTC
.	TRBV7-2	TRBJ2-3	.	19	CASSFRPGSVLVSTDTQYF	TGTGCCAGCAGCTTCCGCCCTGGCTCGGTGCTAGTTAGCACAGATACGCAGTATTTT
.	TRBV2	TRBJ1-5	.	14	CASSANSGKQPQHF	TGTGCCAGCAGTGCTAACAGCGGGAAACAGCCCCAGCATTTT
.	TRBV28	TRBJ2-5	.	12	CASSYDRDSQYF	TGTGCCAGCAGTTATGACAGGGACTCCCAGTACTTC
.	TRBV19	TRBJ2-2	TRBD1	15	CASSSGTAITGELFF	TGTGCCAGTAGTTCCGGGACAGCGATCACCGGGGAGCTGTTTTTT
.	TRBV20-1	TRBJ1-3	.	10	CSALGNTIYF	TGCAGTGCACTTGGAAACACCATATATTTT
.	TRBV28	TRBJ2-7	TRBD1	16	CASSLPGQGRTYEQYF	TGTGCCAGCAGTTTACCCGGACAGGGCAGGACCTACGAGCAGTACTTC
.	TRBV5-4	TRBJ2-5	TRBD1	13	CASSLQGSETQYF	TGTGCCAGCAGCTTACAGGGGAGCGAGACCCAGTACTTC
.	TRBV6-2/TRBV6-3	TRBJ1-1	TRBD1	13	CASSPGTGTEAFF	TGTGCCAGCAGTCCCGGGACAGGGACTGAAGCTTTCTTT
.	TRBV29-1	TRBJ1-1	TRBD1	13	CSVLLDRGRGAFF	TGCAGCGTCCTCCTGGACAGGGGGCGTGGAGCTTTCTTT
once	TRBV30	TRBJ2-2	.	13	CAWRGGSTGELFF	TGTGCCTGGAGGGGAGGATCCACCGGGGAGCTGTTTTTT
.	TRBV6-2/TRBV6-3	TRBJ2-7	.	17	CASSYPSRGRRSYEQYF	TGTGCCAGCAGTTACCCCTCGAGAGGGCGACGCTCCTACGAGCAGTACTTC
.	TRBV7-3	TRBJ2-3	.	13	CASSTGATDTQYF	TGTGCCAGCAGCACAGGAGCCACAGATACGCAGTATTTT
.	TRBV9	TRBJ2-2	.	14	CASSVVRGGGELFF	TGTGCCAGCAGCGTAGTCCGGGGAGGCGGGGAGCTGTTTTTT
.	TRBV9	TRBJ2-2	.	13	CASSVSPAGELFF	TGTGCCAGCAGCGTATCCCCCGCCGGGGAGCTGTTTTTT